This T cell receptor (beta chain) was sequenced for a study of CD8 T cells in Susac syndrome. CDR3 length: 13 residues. V lost 2 bases, J lost 4 bases, and 9 bases lay in between. Germline values: CDR1 DFQATT, CDR2 SNEGSKA (reference sequence). TEMRA cells were FACS-enriched, while CD8+ and CD4+ T cells were negatively isolated. Reverse transcription of roughly 0.5 to 1 ug RNA was performed with random hexamers. With immunoSEQ multiplex PCR, TCR beta CDR3 was amplified across 54 Vbeta and 13 Jbeta. MiXCR was run by TCRdb on the immunoSEQ multiplex PCR reads, yielding one entry per CDR3 protein. The sample shows 150,000 or so distinct CDR3 sequences, 90% to 95% of them seen only once.

V is TRBV20-1 and J is TRBJ1-5; D is unresolved. The sample was CD4+ T cells from PBMCs. This TCR came from a human donor in good health. The CDR3 reads CSARYSLNQPQHF. CDR3 nucleotide sequence: TGCAGTGCTAGATACTCCCTAAATCAGCCCCAGCATTTT.